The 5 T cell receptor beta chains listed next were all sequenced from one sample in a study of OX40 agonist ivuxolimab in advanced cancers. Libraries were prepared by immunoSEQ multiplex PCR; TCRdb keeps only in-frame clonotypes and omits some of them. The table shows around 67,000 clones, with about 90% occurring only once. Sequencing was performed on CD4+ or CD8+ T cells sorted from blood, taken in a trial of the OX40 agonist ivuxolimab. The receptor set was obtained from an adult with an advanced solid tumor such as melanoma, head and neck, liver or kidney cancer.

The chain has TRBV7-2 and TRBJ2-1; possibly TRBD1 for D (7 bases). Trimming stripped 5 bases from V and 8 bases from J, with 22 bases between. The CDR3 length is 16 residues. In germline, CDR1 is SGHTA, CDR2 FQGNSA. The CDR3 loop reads CASSPRRQGGTDEQFF. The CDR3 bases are TGTGCCAGCAGCCCAAGGAGACAGGGAGGAACGGATGAGCAGTTCTTC.

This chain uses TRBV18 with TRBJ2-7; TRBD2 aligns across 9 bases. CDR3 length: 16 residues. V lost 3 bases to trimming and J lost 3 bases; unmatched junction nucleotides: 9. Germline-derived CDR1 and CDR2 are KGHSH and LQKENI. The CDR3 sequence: CASSPTPGGGGYEQYF. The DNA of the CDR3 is TGTGCCAGCTCACCGACCCCGGGCGGGGGGGGCTACGAGCAGTACTTC.

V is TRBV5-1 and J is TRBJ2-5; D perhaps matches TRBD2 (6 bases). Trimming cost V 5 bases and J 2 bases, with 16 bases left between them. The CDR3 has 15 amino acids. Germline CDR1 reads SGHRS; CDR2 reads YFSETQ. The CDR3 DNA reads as TGCGCCAGCAGTTCGGGAGTGCGGAGTCAAGAGACCCAGTACTTC. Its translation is CASSSGVRSQETQYF.

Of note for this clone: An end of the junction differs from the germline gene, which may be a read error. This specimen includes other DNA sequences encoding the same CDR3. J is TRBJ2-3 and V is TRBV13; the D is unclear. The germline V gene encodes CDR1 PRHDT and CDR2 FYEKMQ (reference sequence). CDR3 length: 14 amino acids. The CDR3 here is CASSLRTSTDTQYF. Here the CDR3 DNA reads TGTGCTAGCAGCCTAAGAACTAGCACAGATACGCAGTATTTT.

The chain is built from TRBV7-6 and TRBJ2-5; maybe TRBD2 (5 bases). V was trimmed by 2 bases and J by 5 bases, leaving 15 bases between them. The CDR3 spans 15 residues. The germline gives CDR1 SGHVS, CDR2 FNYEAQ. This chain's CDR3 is CASSLRPAGRETQYF. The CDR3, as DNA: TGTGCCAGCAGCTTACGACCGGCGGGCCGCGAGACCCAGTACTTC.